This T cell receptor beta chain derives from a study of human thymus T cells. The germline CDR1 and CDR2 sequences are LGHNA and YSLEER. The ends were cut back, 7 bases at V and 2 bases at J, with 15 bases in the middle. The CDR3 loop spans 14 amino acids. Sequencing used immunoSEQ multiplex PCR; TCRdb keeps in-frame clones, though not all of them. The table shows roughly 130,000 clones, with over 85% occurring only once. Thymic samples were excised during corrective heart operations. Each of the donors was a healthy Finnish infant who was undergoing open corrective cardiac surgery for congenital heart defects. As concerns this clone: Its antigen is as yet unknown.

Findings and limits, study-wide: Related work found strong thymic repertoire overlap between unrelated individuals. Repertoires from thymus and blood appeared to show biased V and J gene usage.

This receptor was taken from a boy under two years old with a congenital heart defect but otherwise immunologically healthy. The genes are TRBV4-3 and TRBJ2-7; a weak D match, TRBD2 (5 bases). The source material was thymus tissue. The CDR3 bases are TGCGCCAGCACCCTGAGGGAAAGGACCTACGAGCAGTACTTC. Translated: CASTLRERTYEQYF.